This TCR beta chain was sequenced during a study of blood T cells in healthy people across ages. About the study: Researchers report that template switching captured about one barcoded beta molecule per two T cells. General observations from the study: More naive CD4+ cells and higher diversity marked long-lived donors relative to aged donors. Researchers judged that diversity estimates from one million T cells fell short of true values.

A second PCR, run for about 7 to 11 cycles, used a sample-barcoded 5' primer plus a J-beta primer mix. Each CDR3 protein is one row after TCRdb ran MiXCR on the 5' RACE reads. The sample lists about 1,400,000 distinct CDR3 sequences, roughly 40% seen once, with roughly 7.9% in the top ten. About this clonotype: Antigen: not known.

J lost 1 base, V lost 6 bases, and 5 bases had no gene match. CDR1 and CDR2 (germline): SGHAT, FQNNGV. This CDR3 has 15 residues. Isolation yielded PBMCs, at least 6.5 million per sample, in every case. The material sequenced was blood. The chain has TRBV11-2 and TRBJ2-5; TRBD1 aligns across 10 bases. The receptor's source is a woman aged 18-35 years in good health. The CDR3, as DNA: TGTGCCAGCAGTCCGGGACAGGGGACCCAAGAGACCCAGTACTTC. Protein sequence: CASSPGQGTQETQYF.